Listed here are 28 T cell receptor beta chains from one sample, sequenced in a study of T cells in Graves' hyperthyroidism and ophthalmopathy (dated by TCRdb to the late 2010s). The receptor library was made with multiplex PCR. Sequencer: Illumina HiSeq 2000. The TCR beta CDR3 regions were amplified from the RNA transcripts. The first round of RT-PCR for the TCR CDR3 was performed with the HTBI primer set and the Qiagen OneStep RT-PCR kit. TCRdb took the public reads, trimmed them with fastp at Q25, ran MiXCR for clone calling and kept in-frame beta chains. Rows with one shared CDR3 protein collapse into an entry with the most common genes and DNA. This sample gives under 700,000 distinct CDR3 sequences in total; around 42% of them show up just once. Jointly, the top ten make up 8% to 8.5% of the sample. The specimen was peripheral blood or thyroid tissue (not recorded which). The source of these receptors is a woman between 18 and 29 years old with Graves' hyperthyroidism. Donor details come from another sample of the same person, matched by shared clones.

At least ten counts were recorded for this clonotype. The J gene is TRBJ1-2, the V gene TRBV7-8; 8 nucleotides agree with TRBD1. Germline CDR1 is SGHVS and CDR2 is FQNEAQ. This CDR3 is built from 15 residues. J was trimmed by 9 bases and V by 3 bases; bases with no gene match: 12. The DNA of the CDR3 is TGTGCCAGCAGCTTTGGGAATATGGACAGGGAACGCTACACCTTC. Translating gives CASSFGNMDRERYTF.

This clonotype has just a few counts. The chain links TRBV7-2 to TRBJ2-5; 11 bases are a match to TRBD2. Gene TRBJ2-7 matches the end of the DNA better, so the J call may be wrong. Germline V gene sequence: CDR1 SGHTA, CDR2 FQGNSA. This CDR3 is built from 15 residues. The CDR3: CASSPAGTSGYEQYF. The DNA of the CDR3 is TGTGCCAGCAGCCCCGCCGGGACTAGCGGCTACGAGCAGTACTTC.

Only a few counts were recorded for this clonotype. The gene calls are TRBV4-2 and TRBJ1-2; D not certain. In germline, CDR1 is LGHNA, CDR2 YNFKEQ. The CDR3 is 16 amino acids. V was shortened by 4 bases and J by 4 bases, with 19 bases between the two germline ends. The CDR3, as DNA: TGTGCCAGCAGCCCACCGTATACGATCGACGGCTATGGCTACACCTTC. Amino acid sequence: CASSPPYTIDGYGYTF.

The chain recombines TRBV7-9 with TRBJ2-5, with unresolved D. The CDR3 length is 12 residues. The germline V and J ends were trimmed by 5 bases and 5 bases, with 9 bases remaining between them. The V gene's germline CDR1 is SEHNR and CDR2 FQNEAQ (reference sequence). The CDR3 protein is CASSQLLETQYF. CDR3 DNA sequence: TGTGCCAGCAGCCAACTTCTGGAGACCCAGTACTTC.

The sample holds a few counts of this clonotype. The junction does not match germline at one end; this may be a read error. This chain connects TRBV7-2 to TRBJ1-1, with D uncertain. The CDR3 runs to 12 residues. Germline V gives CDR1 SGHTA, CDR2 FQGNSA. The CDR3 DNA sequence: TGCGCCAGCAGGCTTGATAACACTGAAGCTTTCTTT. This sequence encodes CASRLDNTEAFF.

This clonotype showed up just a few times. The V and J genes are TRBV7-9 and TRBJ2-3; D perhaps matches TRBD1 (6 bases). Germline loops: CDR1 SEHNR, CDR2 FQNEAQ (reference sequence). CDR3 length: 14 amino acids. The ends were cut back, 5 bases at V and 0 bases at J, with 9 bases in the middle. The CDR3 loop reads CASSPTGSTDTQYF. The CDR3 nucleotides are TGTGCCAGCAGCCCGACAGGAAGCACAGATACGCAGTATTTT.

Notes on this clonotype: A junction boundary mismatches the germline segment, possibly from a read error. The rearrangement uses TRBV5-1 and TRBJ2-2, with TRBD2 matching over 8 bases. This CDR3 has 15 residues. Germline CDR1 is SGHRS and CDR2 is YFSETQ. CDR3 sequence reads: CASSPGTSLSGELLF. The CDR3 bases are TGCGCCAGCAGTCCCGGGACTAGTTTGTCCGGGGAGCTGCTTTTT.

In regard to this clonotype: A read error may account for a junction end that differs from germline. The genes are TRBV13 and TRBJ2-7, with TRBD2 matching 7 bases. Germline loops: CDR1 PRHDT, CDR2 FYEKMQ (reference sequence). This CDR3 contains 16 residues. The CDR3 DNA reads as TGTGCCAGCAGTTTAGTGGGGCGGGAGACGGCTGACGAGCAGTACTTC. Its protein product is CASSLVGRETADEQYF.

The chain uses TRBV7-2 and TRBJ1-5; possibly TRBD1 for D (6 bases). The CDR3 is 11 amino acids. Germline CDR1 and CDR2: SGHTA and FQGNSA. V was clipped by 11 bases and J by 10 bases, with 15 bases between them. The CDR3 DNA follows: TGTGCCTGGGGGGGCGAATCACCCCAGCATTTT. It encodes CAWGGESPQHF.

This sequence joins TRBV7-6 and TRBJ2-7; D is ambiguous. From germline, CDR1 is SGHVS and CDR2 FNYEAQ. V dropped 2 bases and J dropped 2 bases, with 13 bases sitting between them. The CDR3 extends over 15 amino acids. In DNA form, the CDR3 reads TGTGCCAGCAGCTTAAGTCCGGATGCCGCCTACGAGCAGTACTTC. Protein product: CASSLSPDAAYEQYF.

To note about this clonotype: A much more abundant neighbour one base away suggests this may be a read error. The chain employs TRBV10-3 and TRBJ1-1; the match to TRBD1 covers 7 bases. The germline gives CDR1 ENHRY, CDR2 SYGVKD. The CDR3 sequence is 13 residues long. CDR3 in amino acids: CVIRPTGDLEAFF. CDR3 DNA: TGTGTCATCAGGCCAACAGGGGACCTCGAAGCTTTCTTT.

V is TRBV7-8 and J is TRBJ2-7; maybe TRBD1 (6 bases). Germline V gene lookup returns CDR1 SGHVS and CDR2 FQNEAQ. V was clipped by 7 bases and J by 7 bases, with 20 bases between them. The CDR3 extends over 14 amino acids. The CDR3 nucleotides are TGTGCCAGCATCCTGGACTGGGGGCTGGGTGAGCAGTACTTC. This sequence encodes CASILDWGLGEQYF.

Comment on this clonotype: This could be a read error, since a much larger clone is one nucleotide away. The conserved final phenylalanine or tryptophan is absent from the CDR3, which likely points to a read error. V usage is TRBV7-2 and J usage is TRBJ2-7, with TRBD1 matching over 7 bases. V lost 5 bases and J lost 3; bases outside the gene matches: 4. The CDR3 is made up of 13 amino acids. Germline V gives CDR1 SGHTA, CDR2 FQGNSA. CDR3 nucleotide sequence: TGTGCCAGCAGCCCCGGACAGGACTACGAGCAGTACCTC. Translated, it gives CASSPGQDYEQYL.

This clonotype appeared many times. The chain joins TRBV7-2 to TRBJ1-5; D is perhaps TRBD1 (5 bases). Trimming took off 5 bases at V and 8 bases at J, with 16 bases between the two ends. The CDR3 covers 14 residues. CDR1 and CDR2 from the germline V gene are SGHTA and FQGNSA. This chain's CDR3 is CASSRGRSGEPQHF. The DNA of the CDR3 is TGTGCCAGCAGCCGGGGACGGTCGGGAGAGCCCCAGCATTTT. The full variable domain, completed using reference TRBV7-2 and TRBJ1-5, is GAGVSQSPSNKVTEKGKDVELRCDPISGHTALYWYRQSLGQGLEFLIYFQGNSAPDKSGLPSDRFSAERTGGSVSTLTIQRTQQEDSAVYLCASSRGRSGEPQHFGDGTRLSIL.

The CDR3 DNA reads TGTGCCAGCTTCATTCTTGACAGGAAGCCTAACTATGGCTACACCTTC. Protein product: CASFILDRKPNYGYTF. V gene TRBV25-1 combines with J gene TRBJ1-2; a weak D match, TRBD1 (6 bases). CDR1 and CDR2 from the germline V gene are MGHDK and SYGVNS. V was cut by 8 bases and J by 0 bases, with 19 bases left in between. The length of the CDR3 is 16 residues.

This clonotype was detected only a few times. The chain has TRBV7-9 and TRBJ1-2; TRBD1 might be the D (6 bases). CDR1 is SEHNR, CDR2 FQNEAQ, per germline (reference sequence). With 1 base removed from V and 4 bases from J, the gap between germline ends came to 10 bases. The CDR3 consists of 14 residues. This CDR3 is CASSLGGQAYGYTF. The CDR3 bases are TGTGCCAGCAGCTTAGGGGGGCAGGCCTATGGCTACACCTTC.

This clonotype was seen at least ten times. The gene calls are TRBV6-1 and TRBJ1-4; no clear D gene. CDR1 MNHNS and CDR2 SASEGT come from the germline V gene. Trimming removed 2 bases at V and 11 bases at J, with 6 bases between. The CDR3 length is 11 residues. CDR3 in DNA: TGTGCCAGCAGTGAAAGTCCCAAACTGTTTTTT. This codes for CASSESPKLFF.

The V gene is TRBV20-1, the J gene TRBJ1-4; D is uncertain. CDR1 and CDR2 (germline): DFQATT, SNEGSKA (reference sequence). Trimming took off 4 bases at V and 10 bases at J, with 22 bases between the two ends. This CDR3 is built from 15 residues. The CDR3 coding sequence is TGCAGTGCTACTAATAACGGGAAAGCTTTTGGAAAACTGTTTTTT. Translating gives CSATNNGKAFGKLFF.

V usage is TRBV2 and J usage is TRBJ1-5; 7 bases line up with TRBD1. The CDR3 is 13 amino acids. The V gene end was trimmed by 6 bases and the J gene end by 8 bases; junction bases not matched to a gene: 7. Germline assignment: CDR1 SNHLY and CDR2 FYNNEI. The CDR3 region is CASRTRTGEPQHF. In DNA form, the CDR3 reads TGTGCCAGCAGAACAAGGACAGGTGAGCCCCAGCATTTT.

This clonotype was seen only a few times. V gene TRBV2 combines with J gene TRBJ2-5, with D unresolved. Germline loops: CDR1 SNHLY, CDR2 FYNNEI. The V gene lost 6 bases and the J gene lost 4 bases, with 9 bases spanning the gap. This CDR3 comprises 12 residues. The chain's CDR3 is CASSQATETQYF. Written as DNA, the CDR3 is TGTGCCAGCAGCCAAGCGACAGAGACCCAGTACTTC.

The chain employs TRBV7-8 and TRBJ2-5; 9 bases fit TRBD1. Germline CDR1 is SGHVS and CDR2 is FQNEAQ. The CDR3 runs to 14 residues. V lost 6 bases and J lost 5; bases outside the gene matches: 7. The chain's CDR3 is CASRSVGTGETQYF. CDR3 coding DNA: TGTGCCAGCAGGTCGGTTGGGACAGGGGAGACCCAGTACTTC. Full variable domain (remainder filled in from reference TRBV7-8 and TRBJ2-5): GAGVSQSPRYKVAKRGQDVALRCDPISGHVSLFWYQQALGQGPEFLTYFQNEAQLDKSGLPSDRFFAERPEGSVSTLKIQRTQQEDSAVYLCASRSVGTGETQYFGPGTRLLVL.

This clonotype was observed a handful of times. As DNA, the CDR3 is TGTGCCAGTAGCCCCCTTGGTTCTAGCAATCAGCCCCAGCATTTT. Translation gives CASSPLGSSNQPQHF. V usage is TRBV19 and J usage is TRBJ1-5, with unresolved D. Per germline, CDR1 LNHDA and CDR2 SQIVND (reference sequence). The CDR3 consists of 15 residues. V dropped 6 bases and J dropped 0 bases, with 12 bases sitting between them.

V usage is TRBV7-8 and J usage is TRBJ2-2, with D perhaps matching TRBD2 (6 bases). The CDR3 has 15 amino acids. Germline V gene data show CDR1 as SGHVS and CDR2 as FQNEAQ. Trimming took 5 bases from V and 4 from J, leaving 14 bases between them. This CDR3 reads CASSRAGPLTGELFF. The DNA of the CDR3 is TGTGCCAGCAGCCGGGCGGGACCACTCACCGGGGAGCTGTTTTTT.

This clonotype has ten or more counts. CDR3 region: CASSLRGAEAFF. CDR3 bases: TGTGCCAGCAGCTTGCGAGGAGCTGAAGCTTTCTTT. V gene TRBV7-8 combines with J gene TRBJ1-1; no reliable D call. This CDR3 has 12 residues. The germline V gene has CDR1 SGHVS and CDR2 FQNEAQ. V was cut by 3 bases and J by 6 bases, with 8 bases left in between.

As DNA, the CDR3 is TGCAGTGCGTTCCTTGGGACAGTTGATGAAAAACTGTTTTTT. Its protein is CSAFLGTVDEKLFF. V is TRBV20-1 and J is TRBJ1-4; 7 nucleotides line up with TRBD1. This CDR3 is 14 amino acids long. Trimming cost V 6 bases and J 6 bases; bases outside gene matches: 10. Germline CDR1 reads DFQATT; CDR2 reads SNEGSKA (reference sequence).

The chain carries TRBV6-2 or TRBV6-3 and TRBJ1-1, with D possibly TRBD1 on 6 matching bases. The CDR3 has 15 residues. V was pared by 7 bases and J by 0 bases, with 15 bases between. CDR1 is MNHEY and CDR2 is SVGEGT in the germline V gene. CDR3 sequence (DNA): TGTGCCAGCAACGCCTTGGACAGCGTGAACACTGAAGCTTTCTTT. Translating it yields CASNALDSVNTEAFF.

In its sample, this clonotype was seen many times. The chain employs TRBV5-1 and TRBJ1-5, with a tentative D call TRBD1 (6 bases). Trimming stripped 4 bases from V and 5 bases from J, with 10 bases between. CDR3 length: 13 amino acids. Germline V lookup: CDR1 SGHRS, CDR2 YFSETQ. The CDR3 bases are TGCGCCAGCAGCCCAGGGGCCGATCAGCCCCAGCATTTT. This codes for CASSPGADQPQHF.

This rearrangement joins TRBV7-2 to TRBJ2-7; a weak D match, TRBD1 (6 bases). Germline CDR1 is SGHTA and CDR2 is FQGNSA. CDR3 length equals 16 residues. V lost 6 bases and J 3 bases, leaving 21 bases between the germline ends. The CDR3 DNA reads TGTGCCAGCAGTCCCAATCAGGGGAGTAGAATCTACGAGCAGTACTTC. Amino acid sequence: CASSPNQGSRIYEQYF.